This T cell receptor (beta chain) derives from a study of CD8+CD57+ T cells in acquired aplastic anemia. The CDR3 extends over 15 amino acids. The J segment lost 4 bases and the V segment lost 2 bases, leaving 7 bases of the junction unmatched. Germline CDR1 reads SGHVS; CDR2 reads FQNEAQ. Investigators profiled TCR beta VDJ and CDR3 from genomic DNA template. TCRdb called the reads again in MiXCR, with one record for every CDR3 protein. Here the sample spans tens of thousands of distinct CDR3 sequences, around 82% being singletons. The clonotype was recovered from a human donor in good health, serving as a control. This chain links TRBV7-8 with TRBJ2-7; 8 nucleotides line up with TRBD1. The sample consisted of sorted CD4+, CD8+, or CD8+CD57+ T cells (not recorded which) from PBMCs. The CDR3 coding sequence is TGTGCCAGCAGCTTATGGACAGGGACATCTTACGAGCAGTACTTC. Its protein product is CASSLWTGTSYEQYF.